This is a list of T cell receptor beta chains from one sample in a study of T cells in Graves' hyperthyroidism and ophthalmopathy. From the multiplex PCR reads, TCRdb called clonotypes with MiXCR, one entry per CDR3 protein. The sample includes around 690,000 distinct CDR3 sequences, approximately 15% seen only once; the top ten take around 15%. The sample taken for sequencing was blood. These TCRs come from a man in his fifties with Graves' hyperthyroidism. Both conserved end residues are part of each CDR3. Each record gives: CDR3 protein, CDR3 DNA, clone size, J gene, V gene, D gene. The D gene is left open where the match is weak. Clone sizes are given selectively: once, few, many, or a class where the clone is expanded.

CDR3 protein: CASSPRWIHNEQFF
CDR3 DNA: TGTGCCAGTAGCCCGAGGTGGATTCACAATGAGCAGTTCTTC
clone size: many
J gene: TRBJ2-1
V gene: TRBV19
D gene: .

CDR3 protein: CASSANRVGPYNEQFF
CDR3 DNA: TGTGCCAGCAGTGCAAACAGGGTTGGCCCCTACAATGAGCAGTTCTTC
clone size: many
J gene: TRBJ2-1
V gene: TRBV12-3/TRBV12-4
D gene: .

CDR3 protein: CASSLEGFSNYGYTF
CDR3 DNA: TGTGCCAGCAGCTTAGAGGGATTCTCCAACTATGGCTACACCTTC
clone size: few
J gene: TRBJ1-2
V gene: TRBV7-2
D gene: .

CDR3 protein: CASSLTGSLSYEQYF
CDR3 DNA: TGTGCCAGCAGCCTGACAGGGAGTCTCTCCTACGAGCAGTACTTC
clone size: .
J gene: TRBJ2-7
V gene: TRBV12-3/TRBV12-4
D gene: TRBD1

CDR3 protein: CATSDPKPDYNEQFF
CDR3 DNA: TGTGCCACCAGTGACCCCAAGCCGGACTACAATGAGCAGTTCTTC
clone size: few
J gene: TRBJ2-1
V gene: TRBV24-1
D gene: .

CDR3 protein: CASSRTGAGNTIYF
CDR3 DNA: TGTGCCAGCAGCCGGACAGGGGCTGGAAACACCATATATTTT
clone size: many
J gene: TRBJ1-3
V gene: TRBV27
D gene: TRBD1

CDR3 protein: CASSQSGQGHNEKLFF
CDR3 DNA: TGTGCCAGCAGCCAGTCTGGACAGGGGCATAATGAAAAACTGTTTTTT
clone size: .
J gene: TRBJ1-4
V gene: TRBV4-2
D gene: TRBD1

CDR3 protein: CASSRNRGNEKLFF
CDR3 DNA: TGTGCCAGCAGCCGGAATAGGGGTAATGAAAAACTGTTTTTT
clone size: few
J gene: TRBJ1-4
V gene: TRBV9
D gene: .

CDR3 protein: CSARDPVIGGELFF
CDR3 DNA: TGCAGTGCTAGAGATCCGGTGATCGGCGGGGAGCTGTTTTTT
clone size: many
J gene: TRBJ2-2
V gene: TRBV20-1
D gene: .

CDR3 protein: CASSYSRAQGGEQFF
CDR3 DNA: TGTGCCAGCAGTTACTCGAGGGCACAGGGAGGTGAGCAGTTCTTC
clone size: few
J gene: TRBJ2-1
V gene: TRBV6-2/TRBV6-3
D gene: .

CDR3 protein: CASSLPETTGSSYEQYF
CDR3 DNA: TGTGCCAGCAGCTTACCAGAAACGACAGGGAGCTCCTACGAGCAGTACTTC
clone size: many
J gene: TRBJ2-7
V gene: TRBV11-2
D gene: TRBD1

CDR3 protein: CASSSVGALQETQYF
CDR3 DNA: TGTGCCAGCAGTTCTGTGGGAGCTCTCCAAGAGACCCAGTACTTC
clone size: many
J gene: TRBJ2-5
V gene: TRBV28
D gene: .

CDR3 protein: CASSPRQGSEAFF
CDR3 DNA: TGTGCCAGTAGTCCGCGACAGGGTTCTGAAGCTTTCTTT
clone size: .
J gene: TRBJ1-1
V gene: TRBV19
D gene: TRBD1

CDR3 protein: CASSLGTEGGELFF
CDR3 DNA: TGTGCCAGCAGTTTAGGGACTGAGGGCGGGGAGCTGTTTTTT
clone size: many
J gene: TRBJ2-2
V gene: TRBV27
D gene: .

CDR3 protein: CASSDPDREREKLFF
CDR3 DNA: TGTGCCAGCAGCGATCCCGACAGGGAACGTGAAAAACTGTTTTTT
clone size: few
J gene: TRBJ1-4
V gene: TRBV9
D gene: TRBD1

CDR3 protein: CASSLFGTLQETQYF
CDR3 DNA: TGTGCCAGCAGCTTATTTGGGACATTACAAGAGACCCAGTACTTC
clone size: .
J gene: TRBJ2-5
V gene: TRBV13
D gene: .

CDR3 protein: CAWRGNPPLRTGGNTEAFF
CDR3 DNA: TGTGCCTGGAGAGGCAATCCTCCCTTAAGGACAGGGGGGAACACTGAAGCTTTCTTT
clone size: .
J gene: TRBJ1-1
V gene: TRBV30
D gene: TRBD1

CDR3 protein: CASSFVAGGSAYNEQFF
CDR3 DNA: TGTGCCAGCAGTTTTGTAGCGGGAGGGTCTGCGTACAATGAGCAGTTCTTC
clone size: few
J gene: TRBJ2-1
V gene: TRBV12-3/TRBV12-4
D gene: TRBD2

CDR3 protein: CASSTSGRAKNIQYF
CDR3 DNA: TGTGCCAGCAGCACTAGCGGGAGAGCCAAAAACATTCAGTACTTC
clone size: .
J gene: TRBJ2-4
V gene: TRBV28
D gene: TRBD2

CDR3 protein: CASSRTGLAGAPTYEQYF
CDR3 DNA: TGTGCCAGTAGTCGTACCGGACTAGCGGGGGCCCCCACCTACGAGCAGTACTTC
clone size: .
J gene: TRBJ2-7
V gene: TRBV19
D gene: TRBD2

CDR3 protein: CASISEGREQYF
CDR3 DNA: TGCGCCAGCATTTCGGAGGGGCGCGAGCAGTACTTC
clone size: .
J gene: TRBJ2-7
V gene: TRBV5-1
D gene: .

CDR3 protein: CASSSDSHYNEQFF
CDR3 DNA: TGTGCCAGCAGTTCGGACAGTCACTACAATGAGCAGTTCTTC
clone size: .
J gene: TRBJ2-1
V gene: TRBV28
D gene: .

CDR3 protein: CSASSSHNEQFF
CDR3 DNA: TGCAGTGCTAGTAGCAGCCACAATGAGCAGTTCTTC
clone size: many
J gene: TRBJ2-1
V gene: TRBV20-1
D gene: .

CDR3 protein: CASSYSPGRTYEQYF
CDR3 DNA: TGTGCCAGCAGTTACAGCCCGGGACGGACCTACGAGCAGTACTTC
clone size: many
J gene: TRBJ2-7
V gene: TRBV6-5
D gene: .

CDR3 protein: CASSLYEASSYNEQFF
CDR3 DNA: TGTGCCAGCAGCTTATATGAGGCAAGCTCCTACAATGAGCAGTTCTTC
clone size: many
J gene: TRBJ2-1
V gene: TRBV7-8
D gene: .

CDR3 protein: CASSRFGGAGGVNEQFF
CDR3 DNA: TGTGCCAGCAGTCGGTTTGGGGGTGCGGGAGGGGTCAATGAGCAGTTCTTC
clone size: few
J gene: TRBJ2-1
V gene: TRBV27
D gene: TRBD2

CDR3 protein: CASSFGQGIGELFF
CDR3 DNA: TGCGCCAGCAGCTTCGGACAGGGGATCGGGGAGCTGTTTTTT
clone size: many
J gene: TRBJ2-2
V gene: TRBV5-1
D gene: TRBD1

CDR3 protein: CASNLAGGDDEQFF
CDR3 DNA: TGTGCCAGTAATCTAGCGGGAGGCGACGATGAGCAGTTCTTC
clone size: .
J gene: TRBJ2-1
V gene: TRBV19
D gene: TRBD2

CDR3 protein: CSALKYGDTTNEKLFF
CDR3 DNA: TGCAGTGCGTTAAAGTACGGAGATACAACTAATGAAAAACTGTTTTTT
clone size: few
J gene: TRBJ1-4
V gene: TRBV20-1
D gene: .

CDR3 protein: CASSASWGESTDTQYF
CDR3 DNA: TGTGCCAGCAGCGCTTCCTGGGGTGAAAGCACAGATACGCAGTATTTT
clone size: few
J gene: TRBJ2-3
V gene: TRBV7-9
D gene: .

CDR3 protein: CARESGGAVDTEAFF
CDR3 DNA: TGTGCCAGAGAATCAGGGGGCGCGGTGGACACTGAAGCTTTCTTT
clone size: many
J gene: TRBJ1-1
V gene: TRBV2
D gene: TRBD1

CDR3 protein: CASSLFNRGLGGELFF
CDR3 DNA: TGTGCCAGCTCACTCTTCAACAGGGGGCTTGGCGGGGAGCTGTTTTTT
clone size: .
J gene: TRBJ2-2
V gene: TRBV18
D gene: TRBD1

CDR3 protein: CASSLDLGVVEAFF
CDR3 DNA: TGTGCCAGCAGCTTAGACCTAGGGGTGGTTGAAGCTTTCTTT
clone size: .
J gene: TRBJ1-1
V gene: TRBV7-9
D gene: .

CDR3 protein: CAWSDRIFYNEQFF
CDR3 DNA: TGTGCCTGGAGCGACAGAATTTTCTACAATGAGCAGTTCTTC
clone size: .
J gene: TRBJ2-1
V gene: TRBV30
D gene: .

CDR3 protein: CASSLVVGTEMNTEAFF
CDR3 DNA: TGCGCCAGCAGCTTGGTTGTGGGGACAGAGATGAACACTGAAGCTTTCTTT
clone size: .
J gene: TRBJ1-1
V gene: TRBV5-1
D gene: TRBD1

CDR3 protein: CASSPGHPQETQYF
CDR3 DNA: TGTGCCAGCTCACCCGGACACCCCCAAGAGACCCAGTACTTC
clone size: many
J gene: TRBJ2-5
V gene: TRBV18
D gene: .

CDR3 protein: CASSLAGTYYNSPLHF
CDR3 DNA: TGCGCCAGCAGCTTGGCCGGGACGTACTATAATTCACCCCTCCACTTT
clone size: .
J gene: TRBJ1-6
V gene: TRBV5-1
D gene: .

CDR3 protein: CSAWVAGGPVVQYF
CDR3 DNA: TGCAGCGCATGGGTAGCGGGAGGGCCTGTTGTCCAGTACTTC
clone size: many
J gene: TRBJ2-5
V gene: TRBV29-1
D gene: TRBD2

CDR3 protein: CASSLSGTGDYGYTF
CDR3 DNA: TGTGCCAGCAGCTTATCCGGGACAGGGGACTATGGCTACACCTTC
clone size: many
J gene: TRBJ1-2
V gene: TRBV7-3
D gene: TRBD1

CDR3 protein: CASSPPAGGYGRETQYF
CDR3 DNA: TGTGCCAGCAGTCCCCCGGCAGGGGGATATGGACGAGAGACCCAGTACTTC
clone size: many
J gene: TRBJ2-5
V gene: TRBV6-1
D gene: TRBD1

CDR3 protein: CASSLSLADISYEQYF
CDR3 DNA: TGTGCCAGCAGTTTAAGTTTGGCGGACATCTCCTACGAGCAGTACTTC
clone size: .
J gene: TRBJ2-7
V gene: TRBV28
D gene: .

CDR3 protein: CASSGTAGTSGAYEQYF
CDR3 DNA: TGTGCCAGCAGTGGGACCGCGGGAACTAGCGGTGCCTACGAGCAGTACTTC
clone size: many
J gene: TRBJ2-7
V gene: TRBV28
D gene: TRBD2

CDR3 protein: CASSQARPENIQYF
CDR3 DNA: TGTGCCAGCAGTCAAGCGAGACCTGAAAACATTCAGTACTTC
clone size: .
J gene: TRBJ2-4
V gene: TRBV7-3
D gene: .

CDR3 protein: CASSLATISSYGQYF
CDR3 DNA: TGTGCCAGCAGTTTAGCCACAATTAGCTCCTACGGGCAGTACTTC
clone size: many
J gene: TRBJ2-7
V gene: TRBV12-3/TRBV12-4
D gene: .

CDR3 protein: CASRELAGGNEQFF
CDR3 DNA: TGCGCCAGCAGGGAGCTAGCGGGAGGTAATGAGCAGTTCTTC
clone size: .
J gene: TRBJ2-1
V gene: TRBV5-1
D gene: TRBD2

CDR3 protein: CAWSVSVYEQYF
CDR3 DNA: TGTGCCTGGAGTGTATCCGTTTACGAGCAGTACTTC
clone size: .
J gene: TRBJ2-7
V gene: TRBV30
D gene: .

CDR3 protein: CATRAGTGANTEAFF
CDR3 DNA: TGTGCCACCAGAGCCGGGACAGGGGCGAACACTGAAGCTTTCTTT
clone size: many
J gene: TRBJ1-1
V gene: TRBV24-1
D gene: TRBD1

CDR3 protein: CASSYANMATGELFF
CDR3 DNA: TGTGCCAGCAGTTACGCTAATATGGCCACCGGGGAGCTGTTTTTT
clone size: few
J gene: TRBJ2-2
V gene: TRBV6-5
D gene: .

CDR3 protein: CAWGGQGASQYF
CDR3 DNA: TGTGCCTGGGGGGGACAGGGGGCGTCGCAGTACTTC
clone size: .
J gene: TRBJ2-7
V gene: TRBV30
D gene: TRBD1

CDR3 protein: CASSQGRLAGIYEQYF
CDR3 DNA: TGTGCCAGCAGCCAAGGTCGACTAGCGGGGATCTACGAGCAGTACTTC
clone size: .
J gene: TRBJ2-7
V gene: TRBV3-1
D gene: TRBD2

CDR3 protein: CASRRGTEYEQYF
CDR3 DNA: TGTGCCAGCAGGCGGGGGACCGAGTACGAGCAGTACTTC
clone size: few
J gene: TRBJ2-7
V gene: TRBV25-1
D gene: TRBD2

CDR3 protein: CASSLGTSAETQYF
CDR3 DNA: TGTGCCAGCAGTCTCGGGACTTCGGCGGAGACCCAGTACTTC
clone size: many
J gene: TRBJ2-5
V gene: TRBV27
D gene: .

CDR3 protein: CASSISAFSDTQYF
CDR3 DNA: TGTGCCAGTAGTATTTCGGCGTTTTCGGATACGCAGTATTTT
clone size: .
J gene: TRBJ2-3
V gene: TRBV19
D gene: .

CDR3 protein: CASSPPSDSHGYTF
CDR3 DNA: TGTGCCAGCAGTCCACCCTCTGACAGTCATGGCTACACCTTC
clone size: few
J gene: TRBJ1-2
V gene: TRBV12-3/TRBV12-4
D gene: .

CDR3 protein: CATSELAGRGWEQFF
CDR3 DNA: TGTGCCACCAGTGAACTAGCGGGACGGGGTTGGGAGCAGTTCTTC
clone size: .
J gene: TRBJ2-1
V gene: TRBV24-1
D gene: TRBD2

CDR3 protein: CSAGLSGFTDTQYF
CDR3 DNA: TGCAGTGCTGGGCTTAGCGGTTTCACAGATACGCAGTATTTT
clone size: many
J gene: TRBJ2-3
V gene: TRBV20-1
D gene: .